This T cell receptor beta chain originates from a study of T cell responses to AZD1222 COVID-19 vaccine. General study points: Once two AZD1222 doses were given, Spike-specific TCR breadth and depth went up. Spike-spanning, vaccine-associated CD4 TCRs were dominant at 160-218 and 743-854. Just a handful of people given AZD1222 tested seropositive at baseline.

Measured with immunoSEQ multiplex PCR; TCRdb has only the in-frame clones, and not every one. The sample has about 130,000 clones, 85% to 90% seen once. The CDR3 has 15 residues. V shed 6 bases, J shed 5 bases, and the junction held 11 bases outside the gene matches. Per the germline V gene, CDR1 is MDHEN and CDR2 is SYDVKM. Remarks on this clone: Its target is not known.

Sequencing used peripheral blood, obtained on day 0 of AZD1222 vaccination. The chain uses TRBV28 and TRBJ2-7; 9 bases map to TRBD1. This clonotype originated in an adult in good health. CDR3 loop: CASSAPGTGLDEQYF. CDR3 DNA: TGTGCCAGCAGCGCCCCCGGGACAGGGTTGGACGAGCAGTACTTC. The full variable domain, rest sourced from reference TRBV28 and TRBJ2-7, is DVKVTQSSRYLVKRTGEKVFLECVQDMDHENMFWYRQDPGLGLRLIYFSYDVKMKEKGDIPEGYSVSREKKERFSLILESASTNQTSMYLCASSAPGTGLDEQYFGPGTRLTVT.